The rows below give T cell receptor beta chains drawn from one sample of a study of blood T cell repertoires in COVID-19. Sequenced by immunoSEQ multiplex PCR; TCRdb stores in-frame clones only, minus some. The sample records some 200,000 clones, about 82% being singletons. The sample was peripheral blood. These TCRs come from an older woman with COVID-19, enrolled during active disease. Both conserved end residues are trimmed from each CDR3.

j_call v_call cdr3_aa
TRBJ2-3 TRBV12-5 ASGSKGSQQDTQY
TRBJ2-7 TRBV5-1 ASSTSGQGYEQY
TRBJ2-1 TRBV15 ATSRDRLARTYNEQF
TRBJ2-2 TRBV6-2/TRBV6-3 ASSLRQVQNTGELF
TRBJ2-3 TRBV6-5 ASSSQGTDTQY
TRBJ2-2 TRBV2 ASSERVNTGELF
TRBJ1-2 TRBV9 ASSATGTEYGYT
TRBJ1-2 TRBV27 ASRRTDRAHYGYT
TRBJ2-7 TRBV10-3 AISPSGGAYEQY
TRBJ1-5 TRBV19 ASSGSGFQPQH
TRBJ2-1 TRBV15 ATSRDRVPGGEQF
TRBJ2-5 TRBV30 AWSVLETQY
TRBJ2-2 TRBV19 ASSTGYTGELF
TRBJ2-1 TRBV24-1 ATSDRLASSYNEQF
TRBJ1-1 TRBV4-2 ASSLRRTGKGNNTEAF
TRBJ2-7 TRBV2 ASLKGGSSSEQY
TRBJ2-7 TRBV3-1/TRBV3-2 ASSPGGLEQY
TRBJ1-1 TRBV11-3 ASSFGQGAPMNTEAF
TRBJ2-2 TRBV11-2 ASSEQGANFGELF
TRBJ1-2 TRBV2 ASSAGTGNYGYT
TRBJ2-5 TRBV9 ASSVSMYQETQY
TRBJ1-1 TRBV6-5 ASSYSTGSLSTEAF